A selection of T cell receptor beta chains follows, all from one sample in a study of type 1 and type 2 diabetes patients. TCRdb called the multiplex PCR reads again in MiXCR, with one record for every CDR3 protein. The table includes 280,000 or so distinct CDR3 sequences, 40% to 50% detected once. Sequencing was done on a sample of peripheral blood mononuclear cells (PBMCs). Receptors were obtained from a man aged 18 to 30 with type 2 diabetes. CDR3s leave out the opening cysteine and the closing phenylalanine or tryptophan. The order of the fields is V gene, CDR3 protein.

v_gene: TRBV20-1; CDR3aa: SARDRRGTGTDTQY
v_gene: TRBV19; CDR3aa: ASSKTGTGELF
v_gene: TRBV4-2; CDR3aa: ASSPYRGSPYGYT
v_gene: TRBV7-9; CDR3aa: ASSQDRAASRNAGELF
v_gene: TRBV5-1; CDR3aa: ASSLEGRSNYGYT
v_gene: TRBV6-5; CDR3aa: ASRHTTSPVPGQMTNEQF
v_gene: TRBV12-3/TRBV12-4; CDR3aa: ASRSGQGRLEAF
v_gene: TRBV27; CDR3aa: ASSPPTSSYNEQF
v_gene: TRBV2; CDR3aa: ACKGGNQRTDTQY
v_gene: TRBV6-6; CDR3aa: ASSSMTGKGEQY
v_gene: TRBV5-6; CDR3aa: ASSSTTDSYEQY
v_gene: TRBV28; CDR3aa: ASSFLAGTRNEQF
v_gene: TRBV20-1; CDR3aa: SASPRALNQPQH
v_gene: TRBV12-3/TRBV12-4; CDR3aa: ASSPHDSPLH
v_gene: TRBV28; CDR3aa: ASIISTGMSEQY
v_gene: TRBV11-3; CDR3aa: ASSPPSGAGELF
v_gene: TRBV2; CDR3aa: ASSAPTVVYT
v_gene: TRBV5-1; CDR3aa: ASSLGRDGYT
v_gene: TRBV7-9; CDR3aa: ASSRARDLTKPLHSPLH
v_gene: TRBV5-1; CDR3aa: ASSGTAGTANTEAF
v_gene: TRBV30; CDR3aa: AWSVGSYQETQY
v_gene: TRBV24-1; CDR3aa: ATSDFNGSTF
v_gene: TRBV10-3; CDR3aa: AISEWTVPSTEQY
v_gene: TRBV20-1; CDR3aa: SARIGDSMTSPLH
v_gene: TRBV19; CDR3aa: ASKGTGYRSGNTIY
v_gene: TRBV5-1; CDR3aa: ASSPSPGVLDTEAF
v_gene: TRBV30; CDR3aa: AWGKDYYKVETQY
v_gene: TRBV7-3; CDR3aa: ASSLGSVNTEAF
v_gene: TRBV7-6; CDR3aa: ASSPGTSGSGASYEQY
v_gene: TRBV7-2; CDR3aa: ASSGWREGTGELF
v_gene: TRBV2; CDR3aa: ASSEEWGPQY
v_gene: TRBV12-5; CDR3aa: ASGFGANDYGYT
v_gene: TRBV12-3/TRBV12-4; CDR3aa: ASSVGENSPLH
v_gene: TRBV5-1; CDR3aa: ASSAAGTSGEQF
v_gene: TRBV27; CDR3aa: ASSIRPTGTQETQY
v_gene: TRBV5-1; CDR3aa: ASSLSQTTMNTEAF
v_gene: TRBV20-1; CDR3aa: SARGQGGETQY
v_gene: TRBV20-1; CDR3aa: SASDDRNTDEQF
v_gene: TRBV7-2; CDR3aa: ASSLDSNSPLH
v_gene: TRBV6-6; CDR3aa: ASSRNEAF
v_gene: TRBV20-1; CDR3aa: SARSYRRDSDYGYT
v_gene: TRBV7-2; CDR3aa: ASSLGAKSSYEQY
v_gene: TRBV5-5; CDR3aa: ASSVAGTGRFNDEQF
v_gene: TRBV7-9; CDR3aa: ASSSRQGAEEQY
v_gene: TRBV14; CDR3aa: ASSRGQNTEAF
v_gene: TRBV6-1; CDR3aa: ASSPSIQLGTTQY
v_gene: TRBV20-1; CDR3aa: SARGPRQGTYEQY
v_gene: TRBV30; CDR3aa: AWSPPTGQGVSGANVLT
v_gene: TRBV2; CDR3aa: ASSQLQETQY
v_gene: TRBV29-1; CDR3aa: SVDLGDYGYT